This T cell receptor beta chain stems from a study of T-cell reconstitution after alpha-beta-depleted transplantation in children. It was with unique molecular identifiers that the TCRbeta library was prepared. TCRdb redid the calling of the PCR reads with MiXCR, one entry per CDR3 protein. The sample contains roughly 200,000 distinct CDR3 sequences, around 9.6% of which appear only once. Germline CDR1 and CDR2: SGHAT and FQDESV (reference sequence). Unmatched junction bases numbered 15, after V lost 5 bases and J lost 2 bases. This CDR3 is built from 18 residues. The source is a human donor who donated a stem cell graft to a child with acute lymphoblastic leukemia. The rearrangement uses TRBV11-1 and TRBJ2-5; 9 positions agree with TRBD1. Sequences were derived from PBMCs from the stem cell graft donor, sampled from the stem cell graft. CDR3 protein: CASSGRAFGTGTQETQYF. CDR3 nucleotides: TGTGCCAGCAGCGGGCGGGCTTTCGGGACAGGGACGCAAGAGACCCAGTACTTC.